The clone carrying this TCR beta chain was recorded at least ten times. What it recognizes is unknown. V dropped 5 bases and J dropped 0 bases, with 11 bases sitting between them. The CDR3 contains 14 residues. Germline V gives CDR1 SGHAT, CDR2 FQNNGV. This specimen comes from a study of T cells in Graves' hyperthyroidism and ophthalmopathy. General observations from the study: Most expanded thyroid clonotypes above 0.001 recurred in blood.

Fresh peripheral blood, under 13 ml, was the source of the PBMCs. What was amplified from RNA transcripts were TCR beta CDR3 regions. A first-round RT-PCR of the TCR CDR3 used the HTBI primer set. A single record per CDR3 protein comes from TCRdb applying MiXCR to the multiplex PCR reads. The sample contains approximately 610,000 distinct CDR3 sequences, over 12% of which appear only once. This clonotype was obtained from a woman aged 35 to 49 with Graves' ophthalmopathy. The chain is built from TRBV11-2 and TRBJ2-7; unclear D gene. The source material was blood. CDR3 region: CASSAPRLSYEQYF. Written as DNA, the CDR3 is TGTGCCAGCAGCGCGCCGCGGCTCTCCTACGAGCAGTACTTC.